What follows are 23 T cell receptor beta chains derived from one specimen sequenced in a study of CXCR3-negative and CXCR3-positive naive CD8 T cells. The TRB libraries of cDNA were built by UMI-labeled 5' RACE. TCRdb reanalyzed the 5' RACE reads and collapses them to one entry per CDR3 protein, without DNA. The specimen's table records 70,000 to 95,000 distinct CDR3 sequences. Material for sequencing was naive CXCR3- CD8+ T cells from blood. As to subset: CD45RO-CCR7+CD27+CD95- naive CD8+ T cells lacking CXCR3 (TNR3-). The receptors originated from a human donor in good health. Some clones in this sample may be carry-over from other donors' samples.

The chain recombines TRBV6-1 with TRBJ2-1. The germline V gene has CDR1 MNHNS and CDR2 SASEGT. The CDR3 length is 14 residues. The chain's CDR3 is CASSEDSFYNEQFF.

This chain links TRBV10-3 with TRBJ2-1. The CDR3 runs 14 residues. Germline CDR1 and CDR2: ENHRY and SYGVKD. CDR3 in amino acids: CAISESLTSDEQFF.

The genes are TRBV20-1 and TRBJ2-1. This CDR3 has 11 residues. From germline, CDR1 is DFQATT and CDR2 SNEGSKA (reference sequence). The CDR3 spells CSARDTHEQFF.

The chain is built from TRBV7-9 and TRBJ2-7. The CDR3 has 15 amino acids. Germline V gives CDR1 SEHNR, CDR2 FQNEAQ (reference sequence). CDR3 amino acids: CASSELTGGSYEQYF.

The rearrangement links TRBV6-2 or TRBV6-3 to TRBJ1-1. Germline values: CDR1 MNHEY, CDR2 SVGEGT. There are 13 residues in the CDR3. CDR3: CASSYLEGTEAFF.

The CDR3 here is CASSKTSLSYVQYF. The chain links TRBV28 to TRBJ2-7; TCRdb lists TRBD2, though no DNA is available to test this call. The CDR3 has 14 residues. The germline V gene has CDR1 MDHEN and CDR2 SYDVKM.

The chain carries TRBV5-6 and TRBJ2-5; TCRdb proposes TRBD1, but this gene call is untestable without DNA. Germline V gene lookup returns CDR1 SGHDT and CDR2 YYEEEE. The CDR3 is 12 residues long. The CDR3 is CASSRDQETQYF.

The chain joins TRBV4-1 to TRBJ2-5; TCRdb gives TRBD2 as the D gene, but with no DNA this cannot be confirmed. Germline V gives CDR1 MGHRA, CDR2 YSYEKL. This CDR3 spans 15 amino acids. The chain's CDR3 is CASSQDLAGQETQYF.

The chain carries TRBV29-1 and TRBJ1-1; TCRdb proposes TRBD1, but this gene call is untestable without DNA. The CDR3 totals 16 residues. The germline V gene encodes CDR1 SQVTM and CDR2 ANQGSEA. The CDR3 loop reads CSVEAEGFLGATEAFF.

The chain combines TRBV7-2 with TRBJ2-6; lacking DNA, the TRBD1 call made by TCRdb goes unchecked. The CDR3 contains 16 residues. Per the germline V gene, CDR1 is SGHTA and CDR2 is FQGNSA. The CDR3 sequence is CASSFPLNSGANVLTF.

The V and J genes are TRBV5-4 and TRBJ2-1; the D gene TCRdb calls, TRBD1, cannot be checked with no DNA. In germline, CDR1 is SGHNT, CDR2 YYREEE (reference sequence). The CDR3 length is 15 residues. Here the CDR3 reads CASSLGTGVYNEQFF.

The genes are TRBV29-1 and TRBJ2-2; TCRdb selects TRBD1, and the lack of DNA leaves this call unchecked. There are 17 residues in the CDR3. CDR1 is SQVTM and CDR2 is ANQGSEA in the germline V gene. The CDR3 sequence is CSVEDTATGRRTGELFF.

The chain is built from TRBV7-3 and TRBJ2-5; with no DNA, the TCRdb D assignment of TRBD1 cannot be verified. CDR3 length equals 14 residues. Germline CDR1 and CDR2: SGHTA and FQGTGA. The CDR3 protein is CASSSPDNQETQYF.

The rearrangement joins TRBV5-1 to TRBJ2-2; TCRdb gives TRBD2 as the D gene, but with no DNA this cannot be confirmed. CDR3 length equals 17 residues. Germline CDR1 reads SGHRS; CDR2 reads YFSETQ. This CDR3 reads CASSSTPGGLGTGELFF.

The rearrangement links TRBV4-2 to TRBJ2-7; TCRdb's assignment of TRBD1 cannot be checked, as there is no DNA. Germline V gene sequence: CDR1 LGHNA, CDR2 YNFKEQ. The CDR3 sequence is 15 residues long. The CDR3 here is CASSQDWDRGYEQYF.

The chain links TRBV29-1 to TRBJ2-7; TCRdb outputs TRBD1, but without DNA this stays unchecked. This CDR3 has 14 residues. The germline gives CDR1 SQVTM, CDR2 ANQGSEA. CDR3 residues: CSVAPGQQFYEQYF.

This clonotype is deemed medium-sized (0.01 to 0.1%) by its frequency. J is TRBJ1-5 and V is TRBV12-3 or TRBV12-4. This CDR3 region has 13 residues. The CDR3 sequence is CASSFGLNQPQHF.

The chain joins TRBV7-2 to TRBJ2-7; TCRdb reports TRBD1, a call that lacks DNA to check it against. Per germline, CDR1 SGHTA and CDR2 FQGNSA. This CDR3 has 14 amino acids. This CDR3 is CASSFGSSGNEQYF. The full variable domain, in which reference TRBV7-2 and TRBJ2-7 provide the parts outside the CDR3, is GAGVSQSPSNKVTEKGKDVELRCDPISGHTALYWYRQSLGQGLEFLIYFQGNSAPDKSGLPSDRFSAERTGGSVSTLTIQRTQQEDSAVYLCASSFGSSGNEQYFGPGTRLTVT.

V gene TRBV7-7 combines with J gene TRBJ2-5; the TRBD1 assignment by TCRdb is unverifiable without DNA. The CDR3 is 15 amino acids. CDR1 is SSHAT and CDR2 is FNYEAQ in the germline V gene (reference sequence). The CDR3 sequence is CASSLGGSPDETQYF.

The CDR3 loop reads CASITADTGELFF. The chain combines TRBV7-8 with TRBJ2-2. Germline assignment: CDR1 SGHVS and CDR2 FQNEAQ. The length of the CDR3 is 13 residues.

The rearrangement links TRBV7-3 to TRBJ2-3; TCRdb's assignment of TRBD2 cannot be checked, as there is no DNA. Germline assignment: CDR1 SGHTA and CDR2 FQGTGA. This CDR3 contains 16 residues. This chain's CDR3 is CASSLGTAGRTDTQYF.

The chain is built from TRBV7-3 and TRBJ2-1; the D call from TCRdb, TRBD2, cannot be confirmed without DNA. This CDR3 has 12 amino acids. Per germline, CDR1 SGHTA and CDR2 FQGTGA. CDR3 protein: CASSSDLNEQFF.

This rearrangement joins TRBV5-1 to TRBJ2-5; TCRdb's D call of TRBD1 is untestable without DNA. Germline V CDR1 and CDR2: SGHRS, YFSETQ. The CDR3 extends over 14 amino acids. The chain's CDR3 is CASSWGQGQETQYF. Supplemented by reference TRBV5-1 and TRBJ2-5, the full variable domain reads KAGVTQTPRYLIKTRGQQVTLSCSPISGHRSVSWYQQTPGQGLQFLFEYFSETQRNKGNFPGRFSGRQFSNSRSEMNVSTLELGDSALYLCASSWGQGQETQYFGPGTRLLVL.